The sample holds a few counts of the clone carrying this TCR beta chain. The data were obtained in a study of regulatory T cells in long-lasting Graves disease. Germline V gene lookup returns CDR1 SGDLS and CDR2 YYNGEE. V was trimmed by 0 bases and J by 3 bases, leaving 9 bases between them. The CDR3 spans 15 residues. Building of the TCR beta libraries involved iRepertoire HTBI primers and Arm-PCR of CDR3 regions. As handled by the study authors: Identified across the samples were approximately 60 TRBV segments and roughly 13 TRBJ segments. Each CDR3 protein gets one entry after TCRdb re-called the multiplex PCR reads with MiXCR. TCRdb, rather than the study authors, made the V and J calls. The table includes 390,000 or so distinct CDR3 sequences, less than 30% detected once. Time point denoted: persistent/refractory GD, antithyroid drugs over 5 years with positive TRAb. The TCR library was prepared using RNA isolated from PBMCs.

This chain joins TRBV9 and TRBJ1-4; D is unclear. The sample here was peripheral blood mononuclear cells (PBMCs), taken when the disease was refractory, from a patient treated with antithyroid drugs. The TCR was taken from a woman between 35 and 50 years old with Graves disease. For the CDR3, the DNA is TGTGCCAGCAGCGTAGCCGGCAATCCTAATGAAAAACTGTTTTTT. It is translated as CASSVAGNPNEKLFF.